These 12 T cell receptor beta chains were all obtained from the same sample, sequenced in a study of shared T cell receptors in the human thymus. This table comes from immunoSEQ multiplex PCR, and its TCRdb copy is limited to in-frame clones, with some not included. The top ten clones hold about 0.02% of a sample with more than 300,000 clones, 95% of them seen once. The specimen sequenced was thymocytes. The origin of the receptors is a human donor.

The chain joins TRBV7-2 to TRBJ1-5; 7 bases line up with TRBD1. After removal of 5 bases from V and 4 bases from J, the junction contained 11 bases not matched to a gene. Germline-derived CDR1 and CDR2 are SGHTA and FQGNSA. The CDR3 consists of 16 residues. CDR3 DNA sequence: TGTGCCAGCAGCATTACAGGGGTCCAAGGGAATCAGCCCCAGCATTTT. As protein: CASSITGVQGNQPQHF.

This chain links TRBV27 with TRBJ1-5; 8 bases line up with TRBD1. CDR3 length: 13 amino acids. V shed 4 bases and J 5 bases; nucleotides not matched to a gene: 1. The germline gives CDR1 MNHEY, CDR2 SMNVEV (reference sequence). The DNA of the CDR3 is TGTGCCAGCAGTTCCAGGGGGCATCAGCCCCAGCATTTT. It translates to CASSSRGHQPQHF.

The chain employs TRBV19 and TRBJ1-2; D ambiguous. The germline V gene encodes CDR1 LNHDA and CDR2 SQIVND (reference sequence). V dropped 3 bases and J dropped 8 bases, with 16 bases sitting between them. The CDR3 has 14 residues. CDR3 amino acids: CASSISGNLRGYTF. The CDR3 region has the DNA TGTGCCAGTAGTATCTCGGGGAACTTGCGAGGCTACACCTTC.

This clone was found a few times. The V call is TRBV5-5, the J call TRBJ2-7, with 10 bases that match TRBD1. CDR1 and CDR2 from the germline V gene are SGHKS and YYEKEE (reference sequence). The CDR3 has 16 residues. J lost 0 bases, V lost 3 bases, and 6 bases had no gene match. As DNA, the CDR3 is TGTGCCAGCAGCTCCCAAAGACAGGGGGCCTCCTACGAGCAGTACTTC. This encodes CASSSQRQGASYEQYF.

This clone was seen a single time. V is TRBV28 and J is TRBJ2-1, with 8 bases fitting TRBD2. Germline assignment: CDR1 MDHEN and CDR2 SYDVKM. Trimming at V came to 5 bases and at J to 5 bases, leaving 8 bases not matched to a gene. The CDR3 extends over 15 amino acids. The CDR3 reads CASSPQLADNNEQFF. CDR3 coding DNA: TGTGCCAGCAGTCCCCAACTAGCGGATAACAATGAGCAGTTCTTC.

The CDR3 nucleotides are TGTGCCAGCAGCCCGGGACAGGGACCCAATGAGCAGTTCTTC. Encoded protein: CASSPGQGPNEQFF. This rearrangement joins TRBV6-5 to TRBJ2-1; TRBD1 aligns across 9 bases. CDR1 and CDR2 (germline): MNHEY, SVGAGI. J was trimmed by 6 bases and V by 6 bases; bases with no gene match: 6. CDR3 length equals 14 residues.

V usage is TRBV28 and J usage is TRBJ1-5, with no clear D. The germline V gene has CDR1 MDHEN and CDR2 SYDVKM. The CDR3 is made up of 16 amino acids. The V gene lost 1 base and the J gene lost 0 bases, with 10 bases spanning the gap. Written as DNA, the CDR3 is TGTGCCAGCAGTTTATCTCGTCCAGATAGCAATCAGCCCCAGCATTTT. Its translation is CASSLSRPDSNQPQHF. Full variable domain (remainder filled in from reference TRBV28 and TRBJ1-5): DVKVTQSSRYLVKRTGEKVFLECVQDMDHENMFWYRQDPGLGLRLIYFSYDVKMKEKGDIPEGYSVSREKKERFSLILESASTNQTSMYLCASSLSRPDSNQPQHFGDGTRLSIL.

This clone was seen just once. The chain joins TRBV9 to TRBJ2-3; D might be TRBD2 (6 bases). The CDR3 has 16 amino acids. Per germline, CDR1 SGDLS and CDR2 YYNGEE. V shed 6 bases and J shed 2 bases, with 19 bases lying between them. The CDR3 is CASTPPHSGLTDTQYF. Written as DNA, the CDR3 is TGTGCCAGCACCCCCCCCCACAGCGGGCTCACAGATACGCAGTATTTT.

The chain is built from TRBV6-7 and TRBJ2-6; 8 nucleotides align to TRBD1. TRBV6-7 is an ORF, and what it does is uncertain. The junction had 15 bases not matched to a gene; V was cut back by 4 bases and J by 1 base. CDR3 length: 20 amino acids. As DNA, the CDR3 is TGTGCCAGCAGTTCCACCTCGGGGGACAGGTTGGTATCTGGGGCCAACGTCCTGACTTTC. Translated, it gives CASSSTSGDRLVSGANVLTF.

The chain uses TRBV28 and TRBJ2-7, with TRBD2 matching 8 bases. J was trimmed by 2 bases and V by 3 bases; bases with no gene match: 3. This CDR3 contains 14 residues. Germline CDR1 MDHEN, CDR2 SYDVKM. The CDR3 spells CASSFAGRAYEQYF. The CDR3 DNA is TGTGCCAGCAGTTTTGCCGGGAGGGCCTACGAGCAGTACTTC.

V usage is TRBV2 and J usage is TRBJ2-7; 8 bases are a match to TRBD1. CDR3 length: 17 amino acids. Looked up from germline, CDR1 is SNHLY and CDR2 is FYNNEI. The V segment lost 7 bases and the J segment 2 bases; nucleotides outside the gene matches: 16. CDR3 sequence reads: CASTSNPDRGFPYEQYF. As DNA, the CDR3 is TGTGCCAGCACCTCTAACCCCGACAGGGGCTTTCCCTACGAGCAGTACTTC.

The chain combines TRBV5-1 with TRBJ2-3, with 9 bases identical to TRBD1. Germline lookup yields CDR1 SGHRS and CDR2 YFSETQ. This CDR3 spans 15 amino acids. Trimming at V came to 7 bases and at J to 0 bases, leaving 6 bases not matched to a gene. The CDR3 here is CASRTGGSSTDTQYF. Here the CDR3 DNA reads TGCGCCAGCCGCACAGGGGGCTCTAGCACAGATACGCAGTATTTT. The full variable domain, its missing parts supplied by reference TRBV5-1 and TRBJ2-3, is KAGVTQTPRYLIKTRGQQVTLSCSPISGHRSVSWYQQTPGQGLQFLFEYFSETQRNKGNFPGRFSGRQFSNSRSEMNVSTLELGDSALYLCASRTGGSSTDTQYFGPGTRLTVL.